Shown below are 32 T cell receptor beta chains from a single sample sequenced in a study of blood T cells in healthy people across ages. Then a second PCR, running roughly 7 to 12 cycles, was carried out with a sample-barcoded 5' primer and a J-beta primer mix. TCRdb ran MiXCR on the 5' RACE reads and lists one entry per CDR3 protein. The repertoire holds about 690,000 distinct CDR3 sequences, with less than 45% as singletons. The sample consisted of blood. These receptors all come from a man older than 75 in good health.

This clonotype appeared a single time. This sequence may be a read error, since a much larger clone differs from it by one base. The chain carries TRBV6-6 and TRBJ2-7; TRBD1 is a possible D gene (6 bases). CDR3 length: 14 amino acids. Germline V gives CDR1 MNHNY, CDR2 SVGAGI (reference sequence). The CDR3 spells CVSSGPGEGYEQYF. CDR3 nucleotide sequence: TGTGTCAGCTCCGGGCCAGGGGAAGGATACGAGCAGTACTTC.

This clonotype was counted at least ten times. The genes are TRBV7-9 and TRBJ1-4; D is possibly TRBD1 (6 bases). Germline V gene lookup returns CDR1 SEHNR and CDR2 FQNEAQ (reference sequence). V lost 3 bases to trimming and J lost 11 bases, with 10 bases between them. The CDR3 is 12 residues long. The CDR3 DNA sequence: TGTGCCAGCAGCTTCTCAGGGGACAAACTGTTTTTT. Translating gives CASSFSGDKLFF. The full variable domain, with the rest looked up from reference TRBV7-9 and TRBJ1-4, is DTGVSQNPRHKITKRGQNVTFRCDPISEHNRLYWYRQTLGQGPEFLTYFQNEAQLEKSRLLSDRFSAERPKGSFSTLEIQRTEQGDSAMYLCASSFSGDKLFFGSGTQLSVL.

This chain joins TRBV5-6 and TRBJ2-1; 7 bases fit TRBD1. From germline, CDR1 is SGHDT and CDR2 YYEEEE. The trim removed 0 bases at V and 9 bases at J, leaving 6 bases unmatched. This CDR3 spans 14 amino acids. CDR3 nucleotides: TGTGCCAGCAGCTTGGGTAGGGGGCCCGGTGAGCAGTTCTTC. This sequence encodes CASSLGRGPGEQFF.

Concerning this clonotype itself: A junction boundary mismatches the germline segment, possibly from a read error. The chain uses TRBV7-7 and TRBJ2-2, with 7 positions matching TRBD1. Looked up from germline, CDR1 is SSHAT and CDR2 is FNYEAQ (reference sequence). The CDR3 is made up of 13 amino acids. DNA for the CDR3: TGTGCTAGCAGCTCAGGGGGTTTCGGGGAGCTGTTTTTT. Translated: CASSSGGFGELFF.

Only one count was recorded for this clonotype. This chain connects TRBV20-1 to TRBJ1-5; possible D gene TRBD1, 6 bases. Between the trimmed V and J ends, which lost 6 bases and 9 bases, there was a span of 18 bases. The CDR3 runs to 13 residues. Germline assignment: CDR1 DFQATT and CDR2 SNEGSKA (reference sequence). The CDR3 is CSATDRPDGPQHF. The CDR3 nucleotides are TGCAGTGCAACCGACAGGCCGGATGGGCCCCAGCATTTT.

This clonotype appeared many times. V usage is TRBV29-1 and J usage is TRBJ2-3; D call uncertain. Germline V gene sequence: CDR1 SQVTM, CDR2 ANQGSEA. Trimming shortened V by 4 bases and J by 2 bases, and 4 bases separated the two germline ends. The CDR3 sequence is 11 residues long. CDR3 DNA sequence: TGCAGCGTTGGCGACACAGATACGCAGTATTTT. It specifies CSVGDTDTQYF.

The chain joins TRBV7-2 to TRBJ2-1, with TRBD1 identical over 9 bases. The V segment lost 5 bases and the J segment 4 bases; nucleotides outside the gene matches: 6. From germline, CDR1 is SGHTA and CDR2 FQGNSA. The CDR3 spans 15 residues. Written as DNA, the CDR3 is TGTGCCAGCAGCCTAAGACAGGGGGGTTACAATGAGCAGTTCTTC. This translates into CASSLRQGGYNEQFF. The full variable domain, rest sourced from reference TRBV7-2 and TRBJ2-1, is GAGVSQSPSNKVTEKGKDVELRCDPISGHTALYWYRQSLGQGLEFLIYFQGNSAPDKSGLPSDRFSAERTGGSVSTLTIQRTQQEDSAVYLCASSLRQGGYNEQFFGPGTRLTVL.

In DNA, the CDR3 is TGTGCCAGCAGCCGCACGGGTGGGGCCAACGTCCTGACTTTC. Residues: CASSRTGGANVLTF. The chain joins TRBV7-2 to TRBJ2-6; D remains unclear. The CDR3 spans 14 residues. V was clipped by 5 bases and J by 3 bases, with 8 bases between them. Germline values: CDR1 SGHTA, CDR2 FQGNSA. The full variable domain, rest sourced from reference TRBV7-2 and TRBJ2-6, is GAGVSQSPSNKVTEKGKDVELRCDPISGHTALYWYRQSLGQGLEFLIYFQGNSAPDKSGLPSDRFSAERTGGSVSTLTIQRTQQEDSAVYLCASSRTGGANVLTFGAGSRLTVL.

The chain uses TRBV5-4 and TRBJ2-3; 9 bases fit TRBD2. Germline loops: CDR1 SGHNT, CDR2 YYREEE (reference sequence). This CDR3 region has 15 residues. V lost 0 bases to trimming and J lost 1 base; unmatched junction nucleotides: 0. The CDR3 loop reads CASSLERGGTDTQYF. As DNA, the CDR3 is TGTGCCAGCAGCTTGGAGCGGGGGGGCACAGATACGCAGTATTTT.

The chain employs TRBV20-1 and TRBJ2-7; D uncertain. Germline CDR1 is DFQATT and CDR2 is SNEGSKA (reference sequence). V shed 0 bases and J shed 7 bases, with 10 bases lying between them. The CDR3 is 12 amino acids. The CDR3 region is CSARDLLPEQYF. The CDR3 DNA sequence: TGCAGTGCTAGAGACCTATTGCCTGAGCAGTACTTC.

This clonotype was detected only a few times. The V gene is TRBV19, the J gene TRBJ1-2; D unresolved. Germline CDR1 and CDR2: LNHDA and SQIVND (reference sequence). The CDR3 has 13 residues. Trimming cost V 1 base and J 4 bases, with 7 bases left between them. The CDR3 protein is CASSIGLRYGYTF. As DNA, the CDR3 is TGTGCCAGTAGTATAGGTCTTCGCTATGGCTACACCTTC.

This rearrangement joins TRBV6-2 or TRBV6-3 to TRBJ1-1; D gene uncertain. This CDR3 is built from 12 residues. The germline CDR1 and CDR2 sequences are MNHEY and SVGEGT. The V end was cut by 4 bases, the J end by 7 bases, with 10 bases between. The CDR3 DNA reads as TGTGCCAGCAGTTCTCGACCAATTGAAGCTTTCTTT. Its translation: CASSSRPIEAFF.

The CDR3 DNA reads as TGTGCCAGCAGTTACGACATCGGCCTCCGGGATACGCAGTATTTT. It specifies CASSYDIGLRDTQYF. This chain connects TRBV6-2 or TRBV6-3 to TRBJ2-3, with D hard to call. CDR1 is MNHEY and CDR2 is SVGEGT in the germline V gene. The CDR3 spans 15 residues. Between the trimmed V and J ends, which lost 2 bases and 6 bases, there was a span of 15 bases.

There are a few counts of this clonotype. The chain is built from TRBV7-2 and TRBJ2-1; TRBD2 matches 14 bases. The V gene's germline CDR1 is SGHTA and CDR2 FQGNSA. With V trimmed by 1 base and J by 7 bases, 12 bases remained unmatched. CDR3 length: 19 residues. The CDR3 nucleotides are TGTGCCAGCAGCTTAGATCCCCGACTAGCGGGGGGGCCTAAAAATGAGCAGTTCTTC. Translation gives CASSLDPRLAGGPKNEQFF.

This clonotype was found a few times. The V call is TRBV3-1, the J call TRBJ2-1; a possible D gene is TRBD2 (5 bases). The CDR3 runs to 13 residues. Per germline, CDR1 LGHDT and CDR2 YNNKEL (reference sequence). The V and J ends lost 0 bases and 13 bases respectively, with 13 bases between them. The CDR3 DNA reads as TGTGCCAGCAGCCAAGATAGGCCTAGCCACCAGTTCTTC. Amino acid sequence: CASSQDRPSHQFF.

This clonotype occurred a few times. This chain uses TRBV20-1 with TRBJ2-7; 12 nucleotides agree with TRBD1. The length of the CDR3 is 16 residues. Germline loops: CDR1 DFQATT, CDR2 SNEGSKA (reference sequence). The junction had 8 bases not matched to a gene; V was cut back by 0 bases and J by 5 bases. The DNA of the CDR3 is TGCAGTGCTAGAGATCCGGGACAGGGGGCGCGTGACGAGCAGTACTTC. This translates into CSARDPGQGARDEQYF.

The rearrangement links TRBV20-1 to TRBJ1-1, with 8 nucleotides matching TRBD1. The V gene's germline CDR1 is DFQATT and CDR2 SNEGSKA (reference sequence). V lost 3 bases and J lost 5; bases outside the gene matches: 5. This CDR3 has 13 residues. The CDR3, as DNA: TGCAGTGCTAGCCGGGACAGGAGTACTGAAGCTTTCTTT. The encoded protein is CSASRDRSTEAFF.

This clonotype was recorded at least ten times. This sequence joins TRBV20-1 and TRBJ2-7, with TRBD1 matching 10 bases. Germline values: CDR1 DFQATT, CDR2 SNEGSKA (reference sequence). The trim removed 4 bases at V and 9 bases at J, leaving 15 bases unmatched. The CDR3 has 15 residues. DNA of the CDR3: TGCAGTGCTACCGTGACAGGGGGCTCCACCGTTGGGCAGTACTTC. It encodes CSATVTGGSTVGQYF.

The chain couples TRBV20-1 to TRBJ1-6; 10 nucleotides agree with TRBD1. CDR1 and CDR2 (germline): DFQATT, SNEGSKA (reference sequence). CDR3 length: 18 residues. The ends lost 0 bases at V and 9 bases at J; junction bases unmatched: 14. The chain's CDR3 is CSARDIFTRDRGSSPLHF. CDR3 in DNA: TGCAGTGCTAGAGATATATTCACTCGGGACAGGGGTAGTTCACCCCTCCACTTT.

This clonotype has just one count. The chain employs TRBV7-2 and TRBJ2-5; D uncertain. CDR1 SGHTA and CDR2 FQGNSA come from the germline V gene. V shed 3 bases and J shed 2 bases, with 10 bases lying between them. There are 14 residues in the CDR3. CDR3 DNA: TGTGCCAGCAGCTTCACCCGGGTGCAAGAGACCCAGTACTTC. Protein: CASSFTRVQETQYF.

The CDR3 sequence: CASSRSSPTGELFF. The CDR3 coding sequence is TGTGCCAGCAGTAGGTCTAGTCCCACCGGGGAGCTGTTTTTT. The chain has TRBV12-3 or TRBV12-4 and TRBJ2-2; D call uncertain. This CDR3 is built from 14 residues. V lost 5 bases to trimming and J lost 4 bases, with 11 bases between them.

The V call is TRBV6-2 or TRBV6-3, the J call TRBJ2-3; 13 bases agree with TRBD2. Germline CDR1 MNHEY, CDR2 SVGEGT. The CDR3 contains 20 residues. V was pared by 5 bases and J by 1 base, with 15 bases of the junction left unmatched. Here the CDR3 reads CASSRLYGLAGVSGTDTQYF. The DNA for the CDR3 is TGTGCCAGCAGTAGGTTATACGGACTAGCGGGAGTATCTGGCACAGATACGCAGTATTTT.

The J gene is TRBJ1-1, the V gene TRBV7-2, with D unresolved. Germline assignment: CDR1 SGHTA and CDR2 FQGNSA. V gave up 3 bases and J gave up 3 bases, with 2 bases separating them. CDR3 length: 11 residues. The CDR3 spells CASSFDTEAFF. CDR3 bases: TGTGCCAGCAGCTTTGACACTGAAGCTTTCTTT.

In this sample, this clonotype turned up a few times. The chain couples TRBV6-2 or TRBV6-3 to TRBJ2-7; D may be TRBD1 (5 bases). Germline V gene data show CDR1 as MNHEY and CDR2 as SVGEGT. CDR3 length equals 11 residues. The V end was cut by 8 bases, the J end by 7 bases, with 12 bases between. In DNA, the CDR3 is TGTGCCAGCGGGGCCCCGATTGAGCAGTACTTC. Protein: CASGAPIEQYF.

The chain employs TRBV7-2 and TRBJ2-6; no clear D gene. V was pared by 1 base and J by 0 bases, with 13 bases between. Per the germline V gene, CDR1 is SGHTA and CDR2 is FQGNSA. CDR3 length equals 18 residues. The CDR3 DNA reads TGTGCCAGCAGCTTAGGAGTACCAGGACCCTCTGGGGCCAACGTCCTGACTTTC. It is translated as CASSLGVPGPSGANVLTF.

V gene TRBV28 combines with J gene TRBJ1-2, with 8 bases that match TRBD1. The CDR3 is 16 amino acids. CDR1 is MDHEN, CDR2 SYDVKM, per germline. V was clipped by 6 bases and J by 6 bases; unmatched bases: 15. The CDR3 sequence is CASSLAGTGVPDGYTF. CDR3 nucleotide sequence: TGTGCCAGCAGCCTAGCCGGGACAGGCGTGCCTGATGGCTACACCTTC.

CDR3 sequence (DNA): TGTGCCAGCTCCGCCGAACCCCCGGGACTAGCGGGCGGGAAGTTCTTC. Its translation is CASSAEPPGLAGGKFF. This sequence joins TRBV6-2 or TRBV6-3 and TRBJ2-1; 12 positions agree with TRBD2. CDR1 MNHEY and CDR2 SVGEGT come from the germline V gene. The CDR3 is 16 residues long. The trim removed 8 bases at V and 14 bases at J, leaving 19 bases unmatched.

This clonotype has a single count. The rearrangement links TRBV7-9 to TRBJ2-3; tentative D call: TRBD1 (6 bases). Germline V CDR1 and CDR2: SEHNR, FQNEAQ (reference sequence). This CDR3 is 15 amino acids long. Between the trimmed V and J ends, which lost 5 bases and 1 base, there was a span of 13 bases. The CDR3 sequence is CASSIPKGGTDTQYF. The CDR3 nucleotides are TGTGCCAGCAGCATCCCGAAGGGGGGCACAGATACGCAGTATTTT.

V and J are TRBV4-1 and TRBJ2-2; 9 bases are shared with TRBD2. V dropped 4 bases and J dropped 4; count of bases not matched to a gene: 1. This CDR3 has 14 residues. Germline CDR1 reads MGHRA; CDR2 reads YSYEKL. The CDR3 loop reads CASSLAGVTGELFF. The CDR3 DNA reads TGCGCCAGCAGCCTAGCGGGGGTCACCGGGGAGCTGTTTTTT.

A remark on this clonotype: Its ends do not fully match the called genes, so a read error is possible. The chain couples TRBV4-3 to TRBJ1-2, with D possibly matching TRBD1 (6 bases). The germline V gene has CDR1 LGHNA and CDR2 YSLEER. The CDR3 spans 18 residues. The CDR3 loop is CASSQDEDSVTFNYSYTF. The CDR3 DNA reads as TGCGCCAGCAGCCAAGATGAGGACAGTGTGACTTTTAACTATAGCTACACCTTC.

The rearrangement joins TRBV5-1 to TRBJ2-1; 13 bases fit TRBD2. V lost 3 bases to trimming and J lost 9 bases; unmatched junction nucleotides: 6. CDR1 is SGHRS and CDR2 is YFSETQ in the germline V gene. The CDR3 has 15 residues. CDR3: CASSSGLAGVREQFF. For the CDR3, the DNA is TGCGCCAGCAGCTCCGGACTAGCGGGAGTACGTGAGCAGTTCTTC.

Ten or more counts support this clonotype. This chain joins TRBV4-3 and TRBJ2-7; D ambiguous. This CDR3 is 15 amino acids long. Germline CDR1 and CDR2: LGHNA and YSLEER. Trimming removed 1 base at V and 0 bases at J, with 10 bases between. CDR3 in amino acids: CASSQAATISYEQYF. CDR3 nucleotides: TGCGCCAGCAGCCAAGCGGCGACAATCTCCTACGAGCAGTACTTC.